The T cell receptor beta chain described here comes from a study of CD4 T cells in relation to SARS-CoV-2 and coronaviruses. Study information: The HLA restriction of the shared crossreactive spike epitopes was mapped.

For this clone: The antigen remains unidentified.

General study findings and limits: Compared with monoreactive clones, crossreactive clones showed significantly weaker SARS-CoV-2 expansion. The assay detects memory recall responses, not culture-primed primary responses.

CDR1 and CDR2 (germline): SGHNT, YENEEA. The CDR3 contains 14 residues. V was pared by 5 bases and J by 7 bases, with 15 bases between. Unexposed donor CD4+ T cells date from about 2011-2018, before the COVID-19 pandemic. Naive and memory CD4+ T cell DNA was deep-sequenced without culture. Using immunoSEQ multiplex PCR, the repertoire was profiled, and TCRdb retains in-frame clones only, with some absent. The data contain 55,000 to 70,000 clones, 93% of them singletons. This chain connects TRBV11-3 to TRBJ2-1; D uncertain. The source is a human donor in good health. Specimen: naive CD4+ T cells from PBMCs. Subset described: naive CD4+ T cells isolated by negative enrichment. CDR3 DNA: TGTGCCAGCAGCCCCGGGCGCCACCGGAATGAGCAGTTCTTC. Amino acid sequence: CASSPGRHRNEQFF.